This T cell receptor beta chain was identified during a study of T cells in Graves' hyperthyroidism and ophthalmopathy. A few counts support this clonotype. V lost 10 bases, J lost 0 bases, and 15 bases lay in between. The CDR3 is made up of 14 amino acids. Germline V gene data show CDR1 as LNHDA and CDR2 as SQIVND (reference sequence). Researchers amplified the TCR beta CDR3 regions from RNA transcripts. Carried out on the TCR CDR3, a first-round RT-PCR used the HTBI primer set. TCRdb reprocessed the multiplex PCR reads with MiXCR, giving one entry per CDR3 protein. The table has hundreds of thousands of distinct CDR3 sequences, approximately 17% seen once.

The sample consisted of blood. The TCR sequence derives from a woman aged 18-29 years with Graves' ophthalmopathy. The chain combines TRBV19 with TRBJ1-1; D uncertain. The CDR3 DNA reads TGTGCCACTCAATCGGGCAGGTTGAACACTGAAGCTTTCTTT. Its translation is CATQSGRLNTEAFF.